What follows are 5 T cell receptor beta chains derived from one specimen sequenced in a study of breast tumors, draining lymph nodes, adjacent tissues. One entry per CDR3 protein results from TCRdb running MiXCR on the multiplex PCR reads. The table has 70,000 or so distinct CDR3 sequences, around two fifths seen once. Material for sequencing was breast tumor tissue. The receptors come from a female donor with breast cancer. Some clones in this sample may be carry-over from other donors' samples.

The sample holds many counts of this clonotype. The gene calls are TRBV3-1 and TRBJ1-2, with 9 bases lining up with TRBD1. The germline CDR1 and CDR2 sequences are LGHDT and YNNKEL (reference sequence). Unmatched junction bases numbered 12, after V lost 2 bases and J lost 5 bases. There are 17 residues in the CDR3. The CDR3 nucleotides read TGTGCCAGCAGCCAATTAGGACTACAGGGGGCGCGGTATGGCTACACCTTC. Translating gives CASSQLGLQGARYGYTF. Combining the CDR3 with reference TRBV3-1 and TRBJ1-2 gives the whole variable domain DTAVSQTPKYLVTQMGNDKSIKCEQNLGHDTMYWYKQDSKKFLKIMFSYNNKELIINETVPNRFSPKSPDKAHLNLHINSLELGDSAVYFCASSQLGLQGARYGYTFGSGTRLTVV.

This clonotype was counted between two and nine times. This may arise from a read error, as a much more abundant clone is one base away. This sequence joins TRBV7-9 and TRBJ1-2; TRBD1 might be the D (5 bases). The CDR3 covers 15 residues. The germline gives CDR1 SEHNR, CDR2 FQNEAQ (reference sequence). The CDR3 reads CASSPAYGAGAGYPF. The CDR3 region has the DNA TGTGCCAGCAGCCCCGCTTACGGGGCCGGGGCGGGCTACCCCTTC.

This chain joins TRBV7-9 and TRBJ1-6; tentatively, D is TRBD1 (6 bases). Trimming removed 1 base from V and 7 bases from J, with 11 bases in between. CDR1 and CDR2 (germline): SEHNR, FQNEAQ (reference sequence). This CDR3 region has 15 residues. In nucleotides, the CDR3 is TGTGCCAGCAGCTTAGGCAGGGGTGGAAATTCACCCCTCCACTTT. It specifies CASSLGRGGNSPLHF.

The gene calls are TRBV6-2 or TRBV6-3 and TRBJ1-2, with D unresolved. The CDR3 is 17 residues long. Germline CDR1 reads MNHEY; CDR2 reads SVGEGT. V dropped 5 bases and J dropped 7 bases, with 26 bases sitting between them. Here the CDR3 reads CASSPRAQDLGSRGYTF. In DNA form, the CDR3 reads TGTGCCAGCAGTCCCCGGGCCCAGGATCTGGGTAGTCGTGGCTACACCTTC.

The chain has TRBV20-1 and TRBJ2-3, with a weak D call TRBD2 (5 bases). The CDR3 consists of 15 residues. The V end was cut by 3 bases, the J end by 11 bases, with 24 bases between. Per germline, CDR1 DFQATT and CDR2 SNEGSKA (reference sequence). The CDR3, as DNA: TGCAGTGCTAGGGGGATGGTACTAGGATCCAATGAGCAGTATTTT. This encodes CSARGMVLGSNEQYF.